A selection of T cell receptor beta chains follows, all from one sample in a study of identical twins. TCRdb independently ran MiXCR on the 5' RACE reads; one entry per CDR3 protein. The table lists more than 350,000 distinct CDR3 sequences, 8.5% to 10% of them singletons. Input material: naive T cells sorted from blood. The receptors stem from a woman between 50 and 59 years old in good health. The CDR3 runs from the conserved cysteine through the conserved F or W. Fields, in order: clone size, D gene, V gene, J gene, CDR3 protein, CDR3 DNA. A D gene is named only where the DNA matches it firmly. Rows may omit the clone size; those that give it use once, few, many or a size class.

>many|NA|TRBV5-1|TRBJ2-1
CASSLSPDEQFF
TGCGCCAGCAGCTTGTCCCCCGATGAGCAGTTCTTC
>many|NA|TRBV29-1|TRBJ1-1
CSVLEYTEAFF
TGCAGCGTCCTAGAATACACTGAAGCTTTCTTT
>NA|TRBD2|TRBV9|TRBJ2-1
CASSVDLAGGLYNEQFF
TGTGCCAGCAGCGTAGACCTAGCGGGAGGGCTATACAATGAGCAGTTCTTC
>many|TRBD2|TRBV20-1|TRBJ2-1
CSARDASGMGQFF
TGCAGTGCTAGAGACGCTAGCGGGATGGGACAGTTCTTC
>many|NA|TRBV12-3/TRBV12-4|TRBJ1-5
CASSPARGSQPQHF
TGTGCCAGCAGTCCAGCAAGGGGCTCTCAGCCCCAGCATTTT
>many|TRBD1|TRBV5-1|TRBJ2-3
CASSGRTGGIDTQYF
TGCGCCAGCAGCGGTCGGACAGGGGGCATCGATACGCAGTATTTT
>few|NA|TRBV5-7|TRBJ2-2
CASSSQRRNTGELFF
TGTGCCAGCAGCTCCCAGAGAAGAAACACCGGGGAGCTGTTTTTT
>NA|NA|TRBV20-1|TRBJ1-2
CSARDGSNAYGYTF
TGCAGTGCTAGAGATGGAAGCAACGCCTATGGCTACACCTTC
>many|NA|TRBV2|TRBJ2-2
CASSVELAGATGELFF
TGTGCCAGCAGTGTAGAACTAGCAGGGGCCACCGGGGAGCTGTTTTTT
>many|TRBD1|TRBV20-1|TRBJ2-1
CTTPRQGTNEQFF
TGCACGACCCCGAGACAGGGTACCAATGAGCAGTTCTTC
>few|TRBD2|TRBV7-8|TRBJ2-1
CASTPTSAYNEQFF
TGTGCCAGCACCCCGACTAGCGCCTACAATGAGCAGTTCTTC
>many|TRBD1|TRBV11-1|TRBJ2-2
CASSSGTGFAGELFF
TGTGCCAGCAGTTCCGGGACAGGGTTTGCCGGGGAGCTGTTTTTT
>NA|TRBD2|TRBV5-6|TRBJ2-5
CASSLASWGGPTRETQYF
TGTGCCAGCAGCTTGGCCAGTTGGGGGGGTCCAACTAGAGAGACCCAGTACTTC
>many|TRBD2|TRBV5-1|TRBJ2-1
CASSRLVSGSRGDEQFF
TGCGCCAGCAGCCGTTTGGTTAGCGGGTCAAGAGGCGATGAGCAGTTCTTC
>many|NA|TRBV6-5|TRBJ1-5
CASSPGQTPNQPQHF
TGTGCCAGCAGTCCAGGACAGACACCTAATCAGCCCCAGCATTTT
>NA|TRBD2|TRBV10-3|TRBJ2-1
CAISAGLAGGDEQFF
TGTGCCATCAGCGCAGGACTAGCGGGAGGGGATGAGCAGTTCTTC
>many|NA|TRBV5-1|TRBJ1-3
CASSLAPYGNTIYF
TGCGCCAGCAGCTTGGCCCCCTACGGAAACACCATATATTTT
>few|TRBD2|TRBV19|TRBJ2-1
CASSIGLAGEQFF
TGTGCCAGTAGTATCGGACTAGCGGGTGAGCAGTTCTTC
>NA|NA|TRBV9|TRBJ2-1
CASSGDNNNEQFF
TGTGCCAGCAGCGGGGACAATAACAATGAGCAGTTCTTC
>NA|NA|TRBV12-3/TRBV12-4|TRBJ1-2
CASSLQQTNYDYTF
TGTGCCAGCAGTCTACAGCAGACTAACTATGACTACACCTTC
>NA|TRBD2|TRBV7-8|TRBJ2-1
CASSLARTSGNNEQFF
TGTGCCAGCAGCTTAGCGCGGACTAGCGGCAACAATGAGCAGTTCTTC
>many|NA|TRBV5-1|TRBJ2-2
CASRELMNTGELFF
TGCGCCAGCAGGGAACTGATGAACACCGGGGAGCTGTTTTTT
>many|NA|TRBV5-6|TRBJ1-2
CASSLGQSNYGYTF
TGTGCCAGCAGCTTGGGACAGTCTAACTATGGCTACACCTTC
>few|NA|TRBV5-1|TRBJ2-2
CASSFGRSTGELFF
TGCGCCAGCAGCTTCGGCAGGTCAACCGGGGAGCTGTTTTTT
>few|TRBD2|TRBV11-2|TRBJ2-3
CASSLVPLAGVDTQYF
TGTGCCAGCAGCTTAGTCCCCCTAGCGGGAGTAGATACGCAGTATTTT
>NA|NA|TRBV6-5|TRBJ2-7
CASKVDPGGYEQYF
TGTGCCAGCAAGGTCGACCCCGGGGGATACGAGCAGTACTTC
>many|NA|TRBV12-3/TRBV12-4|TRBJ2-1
CASSKPGLQYNEQFF
TGTGCCAGCAGCAAACCGGGACTCCAATACAATGAGCAGTTCTTC